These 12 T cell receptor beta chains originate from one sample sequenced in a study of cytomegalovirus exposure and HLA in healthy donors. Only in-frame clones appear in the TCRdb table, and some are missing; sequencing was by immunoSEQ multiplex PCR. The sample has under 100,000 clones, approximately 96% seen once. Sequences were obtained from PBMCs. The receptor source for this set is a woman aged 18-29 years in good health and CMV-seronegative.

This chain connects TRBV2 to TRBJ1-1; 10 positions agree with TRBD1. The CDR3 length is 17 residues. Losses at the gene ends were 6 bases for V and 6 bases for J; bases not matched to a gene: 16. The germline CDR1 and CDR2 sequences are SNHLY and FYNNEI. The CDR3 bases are TGTGCCAGCAGAAGAACGGGACAGGGGACGAGTAGTTCTGAAGCTTTCTTT. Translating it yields CASRRTGQGTSSSEAFF.

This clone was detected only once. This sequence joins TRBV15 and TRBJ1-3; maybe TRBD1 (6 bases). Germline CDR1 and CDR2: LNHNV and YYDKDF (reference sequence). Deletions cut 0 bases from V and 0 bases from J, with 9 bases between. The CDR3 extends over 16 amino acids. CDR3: CATSRDGGLSGNTIYF. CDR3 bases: TGTGCCACCAGCAGAGATGGGGGCCTCTCTGGAAACACCATATATTTT.

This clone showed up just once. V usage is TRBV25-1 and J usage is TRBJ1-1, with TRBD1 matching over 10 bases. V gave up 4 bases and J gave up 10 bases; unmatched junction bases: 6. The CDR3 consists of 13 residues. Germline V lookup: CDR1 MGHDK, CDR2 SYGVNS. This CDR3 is CASSVGTGVGAFF. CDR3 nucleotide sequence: TGTGCCAGCAGTGTGGGGACAGGGGTTGGAGCTTTCTTT.

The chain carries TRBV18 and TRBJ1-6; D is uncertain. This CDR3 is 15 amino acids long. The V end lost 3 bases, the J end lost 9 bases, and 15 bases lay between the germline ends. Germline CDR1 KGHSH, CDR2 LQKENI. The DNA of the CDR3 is TGTGCCAGCTCACCGGTTCCGACCGGAGGTTCACCCCTCCACTTT. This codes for CASSPVPTGGSPLHF.

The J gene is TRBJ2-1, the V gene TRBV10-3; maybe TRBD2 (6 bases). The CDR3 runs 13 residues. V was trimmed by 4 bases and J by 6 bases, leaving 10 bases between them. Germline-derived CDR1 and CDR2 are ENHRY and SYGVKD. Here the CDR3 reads CAISGRESNEQFF. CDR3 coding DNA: TGTGCCATCAGTGGGAGGGAGTCCAATGAGCAGTTCTTC.

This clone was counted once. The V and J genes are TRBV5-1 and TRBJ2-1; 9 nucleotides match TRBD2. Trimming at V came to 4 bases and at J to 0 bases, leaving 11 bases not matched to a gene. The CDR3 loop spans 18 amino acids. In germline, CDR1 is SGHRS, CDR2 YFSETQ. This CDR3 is CASSLAGSPGLSYNEQFF. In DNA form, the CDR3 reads TGCGCCAGCAGCCTAGCGGGAAGTCCGGGCCTCTCCTACAATGAGCAGTTCTTC.

This CDR3 is CASSLVSSGIRVETQYF. In DNA, the CDR3 is TGCGCCAGCAGCTTGGTGTCTAGCGGGATCAGGGTAGAGACCCAGTACTTC. J is TRBJ2-5 and V is TRBV5-1; 9 nucleotides agree with TRBD2. After removal of 0 bases from V and 4 bases from J, the junction contained 10 bases not matched to a gene. The CDR3 contains 17 residues. The germline gives CDR1 SGHRS, CDR2 YFSETQ.

The CDR3 reads CASSSTGGNQPQHF. In DNA form, the CDR3 reads TGTGCCAGCAGTTCCACAGGGGGCAATCAGCCCCAGCATTTT. This chain uses TRBV28 with TRBJ1-5; the match to TRBD1 covers 7 bases. The V gene end was trimmed by 4 bases and the J gene end by 2 bases; junction bases not matched to a gene: 2. The CDR3 totals 14 residues. Germline CDR1 MDHEN, CDR2 SYDVKM.

The CDR3 protein is CASSIGRAGYTF. Here the CDR3 DNA reads TGTGCCAGTAGTATTGGGAGGGCCGGCTACACCTTC. The chain joins TRBV19 to TRBJ1-2; D is uncertain. Germline CDR1 reads LNHDA; CDR2 reads SQIVND (reference sequence). The length of the CDR3 is 12 residues. The V end was cut by 3 bases, the J end by 8 bases, with 10 bases between.

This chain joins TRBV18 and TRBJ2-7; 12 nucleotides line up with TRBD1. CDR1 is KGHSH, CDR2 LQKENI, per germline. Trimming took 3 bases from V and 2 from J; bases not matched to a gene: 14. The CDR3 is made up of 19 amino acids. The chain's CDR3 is CASSPRVPGQGASPYEQYF. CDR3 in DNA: TGTGCCAGCTCACCGAGAGTCCCGGGACAGGGGGCCAGCCCCTACGAGCAGTACTTC. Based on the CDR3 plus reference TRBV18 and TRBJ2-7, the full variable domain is NAGVMQNPRHLVRRRGQEARLRCSPMKGHSHVYWYRQLPEEGLKFMVYLQKENIIDESGMPKERFSAEFPKEGPSILRIQQVVRGDSAAYFCASSPRVPGQGASPYEQYFGPGTRLTVT.

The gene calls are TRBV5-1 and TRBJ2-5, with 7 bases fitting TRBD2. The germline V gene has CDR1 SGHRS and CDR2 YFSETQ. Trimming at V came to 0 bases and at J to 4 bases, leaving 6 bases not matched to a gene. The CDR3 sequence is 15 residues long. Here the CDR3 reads CASSLVGGRGETQYF. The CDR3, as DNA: TGCGCCAGCAGCTTGGTTGGAGGGAGGGGAGAGACCCAGTACTTC. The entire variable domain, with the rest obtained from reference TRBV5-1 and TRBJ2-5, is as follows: KAGVTQTPRYLIKTRGQQVTLSCSPISGHRSVSWYQQTPGQGLQFLFEYFSETQRNKGNFPGRFSGRQFSNSRSEMNVSTLELGDSALYLCASSLVGGRGETQYFGPGTRLLVL.

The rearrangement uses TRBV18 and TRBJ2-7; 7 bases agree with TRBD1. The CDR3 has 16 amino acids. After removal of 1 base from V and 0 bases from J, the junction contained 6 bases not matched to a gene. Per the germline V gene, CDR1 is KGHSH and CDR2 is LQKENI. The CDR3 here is CASSPLGQASSYEQYF. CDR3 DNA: TGTGCCAGCTCACCACTCGGACAGGCCAGCTCCTACGAGCAGTACTTC.